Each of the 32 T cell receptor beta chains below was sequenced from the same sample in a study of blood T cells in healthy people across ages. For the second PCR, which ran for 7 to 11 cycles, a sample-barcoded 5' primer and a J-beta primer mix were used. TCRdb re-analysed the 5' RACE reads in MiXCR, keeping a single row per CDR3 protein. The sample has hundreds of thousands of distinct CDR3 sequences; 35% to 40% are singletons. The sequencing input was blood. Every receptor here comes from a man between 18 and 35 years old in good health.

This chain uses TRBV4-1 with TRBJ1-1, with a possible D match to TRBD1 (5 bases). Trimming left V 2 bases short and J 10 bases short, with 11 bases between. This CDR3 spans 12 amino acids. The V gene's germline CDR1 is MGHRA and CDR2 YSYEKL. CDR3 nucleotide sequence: TGCGCCAGCAGCCAACCCGACAGTTCAGCTTTCTTT. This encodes CASSQPDSSAFF.

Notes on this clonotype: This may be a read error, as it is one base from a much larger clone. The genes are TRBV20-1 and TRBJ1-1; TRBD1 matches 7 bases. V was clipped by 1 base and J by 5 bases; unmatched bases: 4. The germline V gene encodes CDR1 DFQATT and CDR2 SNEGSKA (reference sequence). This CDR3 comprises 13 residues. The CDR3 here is CSARADRETEAFF. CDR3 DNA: TGCAGTGCTAGAGCCGACAGGGAAACTGAAGCTTTCTTT.

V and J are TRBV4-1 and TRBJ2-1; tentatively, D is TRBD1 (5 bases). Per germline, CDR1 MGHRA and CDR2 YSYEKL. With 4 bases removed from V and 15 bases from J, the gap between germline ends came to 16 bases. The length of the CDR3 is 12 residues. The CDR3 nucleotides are TGCGCCAGCAGCCTTAACGCAGGGATGCCGTTCTTC. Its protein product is CASSLNAGMPFF.

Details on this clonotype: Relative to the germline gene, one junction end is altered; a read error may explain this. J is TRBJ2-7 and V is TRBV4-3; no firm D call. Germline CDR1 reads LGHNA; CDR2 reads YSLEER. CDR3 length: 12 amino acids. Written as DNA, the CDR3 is TGCGTCAGCAGCCAAGATAACTCCGAGCAGTACTTC. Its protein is CVSSQDNSEQYF.

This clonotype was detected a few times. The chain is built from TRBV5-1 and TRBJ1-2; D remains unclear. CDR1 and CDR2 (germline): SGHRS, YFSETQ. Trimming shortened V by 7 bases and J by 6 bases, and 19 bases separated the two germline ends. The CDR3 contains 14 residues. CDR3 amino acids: CASAPGSPRDGYTF. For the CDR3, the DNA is TGCGCCAGCGCTCCCGGGTCACCACGCGATGGCTACACCTTC.

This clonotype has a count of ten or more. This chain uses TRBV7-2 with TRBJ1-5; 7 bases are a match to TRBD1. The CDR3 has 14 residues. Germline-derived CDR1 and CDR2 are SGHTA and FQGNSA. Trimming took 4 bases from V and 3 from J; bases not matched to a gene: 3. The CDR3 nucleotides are TGTGCCAGCAGCTCGGGACAGCCCAATCAGCCCCAGCATTTT. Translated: CASSSGQPNQPQHF.

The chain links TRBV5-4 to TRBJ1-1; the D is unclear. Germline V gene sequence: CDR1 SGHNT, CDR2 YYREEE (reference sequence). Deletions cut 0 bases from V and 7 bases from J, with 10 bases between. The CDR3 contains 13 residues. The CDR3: CASSLAERDEAFF. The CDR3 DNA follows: TGTGCCAGCAGCTTGGCCGAAAGGGATGAAGCTTTCTTT.

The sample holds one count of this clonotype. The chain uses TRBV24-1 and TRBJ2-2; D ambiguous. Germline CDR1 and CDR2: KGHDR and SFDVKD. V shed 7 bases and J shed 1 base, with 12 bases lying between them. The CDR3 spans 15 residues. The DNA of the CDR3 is TGTGCCACCAGCAACGAACCAAGGAACACCGGGGAGCTGTTTTTT. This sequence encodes CATSNEPRNTGELFF.

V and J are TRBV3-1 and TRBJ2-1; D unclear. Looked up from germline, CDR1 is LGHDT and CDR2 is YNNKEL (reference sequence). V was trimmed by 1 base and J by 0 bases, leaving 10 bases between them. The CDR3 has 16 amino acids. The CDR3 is CASSQAPTSSYNEQFF. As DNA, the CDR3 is TGTGCCAGCAGCCAAGCCCCTACAAGCTCCTACAATGAGCAGTTCTTC.

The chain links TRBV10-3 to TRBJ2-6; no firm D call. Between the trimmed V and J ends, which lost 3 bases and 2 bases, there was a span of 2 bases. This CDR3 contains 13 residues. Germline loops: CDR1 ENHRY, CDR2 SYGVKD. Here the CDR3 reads CAISETGANVLTF. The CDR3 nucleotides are TGTGCCATCAGTGAAACTGGGGCCAACGTCCTGACTTTC.

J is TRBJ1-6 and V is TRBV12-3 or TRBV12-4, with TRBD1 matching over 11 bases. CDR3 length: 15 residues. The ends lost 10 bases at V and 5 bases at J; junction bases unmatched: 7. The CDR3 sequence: CATRRDRGNNSPLHF. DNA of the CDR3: TGTGCCACCAGACGGGACAGGGGGAATAATTCACCCCTCCACTTT.

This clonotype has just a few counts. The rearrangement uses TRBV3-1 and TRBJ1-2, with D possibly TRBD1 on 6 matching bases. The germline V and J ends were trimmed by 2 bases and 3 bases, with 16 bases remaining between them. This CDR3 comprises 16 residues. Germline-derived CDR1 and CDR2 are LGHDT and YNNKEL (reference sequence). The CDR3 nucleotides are TGTGCCAGCAGCCAACCTACAGGGTCTTGGGACTATGGCTACACCTTC. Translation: CASSQPTGSWDYGYTF.

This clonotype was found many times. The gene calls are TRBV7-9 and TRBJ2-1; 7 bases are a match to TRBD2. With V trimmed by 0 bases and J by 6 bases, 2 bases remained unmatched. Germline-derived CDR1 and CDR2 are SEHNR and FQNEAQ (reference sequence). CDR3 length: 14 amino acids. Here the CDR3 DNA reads TGTGCCAGCAGCTTAGCGGGGACTATCAATGAGCAGTTCTTC. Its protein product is CASSLAGTINEQFF. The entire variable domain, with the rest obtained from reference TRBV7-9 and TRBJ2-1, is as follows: DTGVSQNPRHKITKRGQNVTFRCDPISEHNRLYWYRQTLGQGPEFLTYFQNEAQLEKSRLLSDRFSAERPKGSFSTLEIQRTEQGDSAMYLCASSLAGTINEQFFGPGTRLTVL.

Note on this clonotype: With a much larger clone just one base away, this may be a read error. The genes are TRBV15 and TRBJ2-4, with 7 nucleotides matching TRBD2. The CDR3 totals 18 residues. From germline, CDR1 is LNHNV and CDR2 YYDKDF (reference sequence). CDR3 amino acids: CATSRDSWLRLAENIQYF. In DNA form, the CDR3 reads TGTGCCACCAGCAGAGATTCATGGTTGCGACTAGCCGAAAACATTCAGTACTTC.

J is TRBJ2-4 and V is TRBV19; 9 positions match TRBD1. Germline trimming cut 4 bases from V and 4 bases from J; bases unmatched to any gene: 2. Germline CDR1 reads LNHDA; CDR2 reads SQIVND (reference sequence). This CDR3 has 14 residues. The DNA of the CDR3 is TGTGCCAGTAGTAAGGACAGGGGAAAAAACATTCAGTACTTC. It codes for CASSKDRGKNIQYF. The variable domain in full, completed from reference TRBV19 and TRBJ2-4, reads DGGITQSPKYLFRKEGQNVTLSCEQNLNHDAMYWYRQDPGQGLRLIYYSQIVNDFQKGDIAEGYSVSREKKESFPLTVTSAQKNPTAFYLCASSKDRGKNIQYFGAGTRLSVL.

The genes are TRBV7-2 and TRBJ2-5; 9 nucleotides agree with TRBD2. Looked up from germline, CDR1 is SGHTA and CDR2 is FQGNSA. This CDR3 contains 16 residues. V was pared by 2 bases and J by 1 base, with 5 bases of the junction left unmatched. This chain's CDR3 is CASSLYGGGVQETQYF. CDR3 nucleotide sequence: TGTGCCAGCAGCTTATATGGCGGGGGGGTCCAAGAGACCCAGTACTTC.

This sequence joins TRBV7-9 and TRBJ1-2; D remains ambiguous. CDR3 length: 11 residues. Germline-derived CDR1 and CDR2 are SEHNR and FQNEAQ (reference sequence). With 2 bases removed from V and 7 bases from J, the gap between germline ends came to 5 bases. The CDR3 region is CASSLSFGYTF. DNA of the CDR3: TGTGCCAGCAGCTTATCATTTGGCTACACCTTC.

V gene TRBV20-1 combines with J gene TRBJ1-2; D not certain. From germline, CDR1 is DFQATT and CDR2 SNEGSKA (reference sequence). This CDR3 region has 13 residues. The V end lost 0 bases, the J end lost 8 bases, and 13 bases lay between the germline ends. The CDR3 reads CSAREEGPRGYTF. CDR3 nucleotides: TGCAGTGCTAGAGAAGAGGGCCCGAGGGGCTACACCTTC.

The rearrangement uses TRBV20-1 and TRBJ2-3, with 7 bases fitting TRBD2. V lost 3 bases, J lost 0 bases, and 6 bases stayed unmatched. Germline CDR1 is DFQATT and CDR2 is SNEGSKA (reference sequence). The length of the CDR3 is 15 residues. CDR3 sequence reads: CSARASGESTDTQYF. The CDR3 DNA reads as TGCAGTGCTAGGGCCAGCGGGGAAAGCACAGATACGCAGTATTTT.

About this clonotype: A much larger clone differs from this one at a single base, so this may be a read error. CDR3 region: CASRVDSPSSYNEQYF. The CDR3 DNA reads TGTGCCAGCAGAGTTGACAGCCCCAGCTCCTACAATGAGCAGTACTTC. The chain couples TRBV12-3 or TRBV12-4 to TRBJ2-1; D possibly corresponds to TRBD1 (5 bases). The DNA end is a closer match to TRBJ2-7, so the J assignment may be wrong. The CDR3 length is 16 residues.

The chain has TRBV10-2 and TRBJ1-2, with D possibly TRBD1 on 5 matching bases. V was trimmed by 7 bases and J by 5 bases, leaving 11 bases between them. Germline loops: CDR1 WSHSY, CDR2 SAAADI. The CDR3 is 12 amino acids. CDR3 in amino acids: CASNTGRYGYTF. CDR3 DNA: TGCGCCAGCAATACAGGACGGTATGGCTACACCTTC.

The DNA of the CDR3 is TGTGCCAGCAGTTACTCGGGGGAGCGTTCCTACAATGAGCAGTTCTTC. Translating gives CASSYSGERSYNEQFF. The V gene is TRBV6-2 or TRBV6-3, the J gene TRBJ2-1; D could derive from TRBD1 or TRBD2 (5 bases each). The CDR3 has 16 amino acids. V was shortened by 0 bases and J by 1 base, with 10 bases between the two germline ends. Germline V gene sequence: CDR1 MNHEY, CDR2 SVGEGT.

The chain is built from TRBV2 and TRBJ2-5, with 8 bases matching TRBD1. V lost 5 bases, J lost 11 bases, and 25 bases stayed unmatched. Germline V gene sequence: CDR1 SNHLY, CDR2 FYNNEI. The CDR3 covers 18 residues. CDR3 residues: CASSPGPLDRGNKDEQYF. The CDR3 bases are TGTGCCAGCAGTCCCGGACCACTCGACAGGGGAAACAAAGATGAGCAGTACTTC. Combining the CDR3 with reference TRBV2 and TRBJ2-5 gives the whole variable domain EPEVTQTPSHQVTQMGQEVILRCVPISNHLYFYWYRQILGQKVEFLVSFYNNEISEKSEIFDDQFSVERPDGSNFTLKIRSTKLEDSAMYFCASSPGPLDRGNKDEQYFGPGTRLLVL.

In DNA, the CDR3 is TGTGCCACCAGTGATTATGTGGGCGGGGGGAGCTCCTACAATGAGCAGTTCTTC. Protein: CATSDYVGGGSSYNEQFF. J is TRBJ2-1 and V is TRBV24-1, with 8 bases matching TRBD2. Germline V gives CDR1 KGHDR, CDR2 SFDVKD. V was clipped by 2 bases and J by 0 bases; unmatched bases: 8. The CDR3 runs 18 residues.

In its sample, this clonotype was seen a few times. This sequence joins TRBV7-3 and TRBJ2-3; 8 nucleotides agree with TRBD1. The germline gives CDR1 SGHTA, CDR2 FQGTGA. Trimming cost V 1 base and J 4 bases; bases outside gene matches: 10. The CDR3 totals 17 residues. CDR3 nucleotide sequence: TGTGCCAGCAGCTTAAATCCATTTCAGGGGGCAGCAGATACGCAGTATTTT. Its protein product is CASSLNPFQGAADTQYF.

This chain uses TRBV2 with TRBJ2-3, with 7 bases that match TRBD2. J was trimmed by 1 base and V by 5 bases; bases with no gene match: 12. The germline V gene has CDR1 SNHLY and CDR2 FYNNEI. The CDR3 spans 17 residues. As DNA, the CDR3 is TGTGCCAGCAGTACCACGCGAAGCGGGGAGTGCACAGATACGCAGTATTTT. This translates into CASSTTRSGECTDTQYF.

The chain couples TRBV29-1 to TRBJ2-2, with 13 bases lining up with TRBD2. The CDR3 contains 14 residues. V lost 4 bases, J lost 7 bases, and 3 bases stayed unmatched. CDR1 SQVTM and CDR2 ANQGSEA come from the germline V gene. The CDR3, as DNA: TGCAGCGTTGGGGGACTAGCGGGGCGCGGGGAGCTGTTTTTT. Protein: CSVGGLAGRGELFF.

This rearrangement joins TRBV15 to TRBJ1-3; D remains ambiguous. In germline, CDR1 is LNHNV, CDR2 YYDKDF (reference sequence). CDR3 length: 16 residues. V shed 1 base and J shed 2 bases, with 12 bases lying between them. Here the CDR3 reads CATSRARPTTGNTIYF. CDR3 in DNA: TGTGCCACCAGCAGAGCCCGACCGACAACTGGAAACACCATATATTTT.

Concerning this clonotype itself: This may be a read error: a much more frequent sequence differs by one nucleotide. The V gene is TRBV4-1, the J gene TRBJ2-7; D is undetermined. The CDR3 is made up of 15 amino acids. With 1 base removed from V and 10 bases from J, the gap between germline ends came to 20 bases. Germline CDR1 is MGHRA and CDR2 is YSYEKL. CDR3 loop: CASSQASRSQEIQYF. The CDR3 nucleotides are TGCGCCAGCAGCCAAGCGAGTCGGAGTCAAGAGATCCAGTACTTC.

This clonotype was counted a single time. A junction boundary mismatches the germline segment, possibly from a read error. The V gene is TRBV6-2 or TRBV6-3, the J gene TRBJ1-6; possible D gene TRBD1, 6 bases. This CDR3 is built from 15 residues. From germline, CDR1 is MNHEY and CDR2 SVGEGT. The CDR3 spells CAISYWGRTNSPLHF. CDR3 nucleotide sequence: TGTGCCATCAGTTACTGGGGGCGAACAAACTCACCCCTCCACTTT.

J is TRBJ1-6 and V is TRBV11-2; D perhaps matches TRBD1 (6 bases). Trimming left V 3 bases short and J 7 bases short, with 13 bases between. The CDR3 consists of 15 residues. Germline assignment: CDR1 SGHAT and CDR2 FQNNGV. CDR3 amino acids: CASSFGGRFNSPLHF. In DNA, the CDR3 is TGTGCCAGCAGCTTCGGGGGGCGCTTCAATTCACCCCTCCACTTT.

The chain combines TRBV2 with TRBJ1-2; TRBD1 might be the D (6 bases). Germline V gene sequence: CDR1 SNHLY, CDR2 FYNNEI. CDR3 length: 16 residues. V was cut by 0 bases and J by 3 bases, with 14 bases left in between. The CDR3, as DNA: TGTGCCAGCAGTGAAGCCGACAGGCTTACGCACTATGGCTACACCTTC. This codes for CASSEADRLTHYGYTF.